The rows below give T cell receptor beta chains drawn from one sample of a study of blood T cell repertoires in COVID-19. Generated by immunoSEQ multiplex PCR, the TCRdb table keeps only in-frame clones and is missing some. Of around 250,000 clones listed, approximately 84% are singletons. Material for sequencing was peripheral blood. These receptors came from a woman older than 75 with acute or convalescent COVID-19. Each CDR3 is given with its conserved first and last residue. D genes are given only for firm matches. Clone size is not always given. Where it is, it says once, few, many or a class for expanded clones.

D gene: .
V gene: TRBV2
CDR3 length: 12
clone size: .
J gene: TRBJ1-1
CDR3 protein: CASTRPNTEAFF
CDR3 DNA: TGTGCCAGCACTAGACCGAACACTGAAGCTTTCTTT

D gene: .
V gene: TRBV2
CDR3 length: 12
clone size: .
J gene: TRBJ2-7
CDR3 protein: CASTHPGGEQYF
CDR3 DNA: TGTGCCAGCACCCATCCTGGAGGAGAGCAGTACTTC

D gene: .
V gene: TRBV7-2
CDR3 length: 13
clone size: .
J gene: TRBJ2-7
CDR3 protein: CASSPSGTNEQYF
CDR3 DNA: TGTGCCAGCAGCCCATCCGGGACAAACGAGCAGTACTTC

D gene: TRBD2
V gene: TRBV11-2
CDR3 length: 17
clone size: .
J gene: TRBJ2-3
CDR3 protein: CASSPHTSGGAVYTQYF
CDR3 DNA: TGTGCCAGCAGCCCCCATACTAGCGGGGGGGCCGTTTATACGCAGTATTTT

D gene: .
V gene: TRBV28
CDR3 length: 14
clone size: .
J gene: TRBJ1-1
CDR3 protein: CASRVTVLNTEAFF
CDR3 DNA: TGTGCCAGCAGGGTAACAGTCCTGAACACTGAAGCTTTCTTT

D gene: TRBD1
V gene: TRBV7-9
CDR3 length: 14
clone size: .
J gene: TRBJ1-5
CDR3 protein: CASSRTGGHQPQHF
CDR3 DNA: TGTGCCAGCAGCCGCACAGGGGGCCATCAGCCCCAGCATTTT

D gene: .
V gene: TRBV4-2
CDR3 length: 16
clone size: .
J gene: TRBJ2-5
CDR3 protein: CASSQVAGVAGETQYF
CDR3 DNA: TGTGCCAGCAGCCAAGTAGCAGGAGTGGCGGGGGAGACCCAGTACTTC

D gene: .
V gene: TRBV7-9
CDR3 length: 15
clone size: .
J gene: TRBJ1-4
CDR3 protein: CASSLAGATNEKLFF
CDR3 DNA: TGTGCCAGCAGCTTAGCAGGGGCAACTAATGAAAAACTGTTTTTT

D gene: .
V gene: TRBV5-1
CDR3 length: 15
clone size: .
J gene: TRBJ1-1
CDR3 protein: CASSLVRAGLNEAFF
CDR3 DNA: TGCGCCAGCAGCTTGGTCCGGGCCGGACTAAATGAAGCTTTCTTT

D gene: TRBD2
V gene: TRBV18
CDR3 length: 17
clone size: .
J gene: TRBJ2-1
CDR3 protein: CASSPIPPRGGRYEQFF
CDR3 DNA: TGTGCCAGCTCACCGATACCCCCCCGGGGGGGGCGGTATGAGCAGTTCTTC

D gene: TRBD1
V gene: TRBV19
CDR3 length: 17
clone size: .
J gene: TRBJ2-6
CDR3 protein: CASSMWDSHSGANVLTF
CDR3 DNA: TGTGCCAGTAGTATGTGGGACAGCCACTCTGGGGCCAACGTCCTGACTTTC

D gene: .
V gene: TRBV21-1
CDR3 length: 11
clone size: few
J gene: TRBJ1-5
CDR3 protein: CASGDHQPQHF
CDR3 DNA: TGTGCCAGCGGAGACCATCAGCCCCAGCATTTT

D gene: TRBD2
V gene: TRBV19
CDR3 length: 14
clone size: .
J gene: TRBJ2-7
CDR3 protein: CASSISGNSYEQYF
CDR3 DNA: TGTGCCAGTAGTATCAGCGGGAACTCCTACGAGCAGTACTTC

D gene: TRBD1
V gene: TRBV18
CDR3 length: 14
clone size: few
J gene: TRBJ2-7
CDR3 protein: CASSRGQGAIEQYF
CDR3 DNA: TGTGCCAGCTCACGGGGACAGGGGGCAATCGAGCAGTACTTC